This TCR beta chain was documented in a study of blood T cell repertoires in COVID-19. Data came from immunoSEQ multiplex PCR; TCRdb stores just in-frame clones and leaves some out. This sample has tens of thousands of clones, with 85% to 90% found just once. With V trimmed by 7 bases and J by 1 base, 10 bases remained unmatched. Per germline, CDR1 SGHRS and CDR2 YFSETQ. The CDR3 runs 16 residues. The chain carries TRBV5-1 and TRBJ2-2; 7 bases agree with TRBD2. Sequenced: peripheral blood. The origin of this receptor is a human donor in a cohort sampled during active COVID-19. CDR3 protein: CASSAWGGKNTGELFF. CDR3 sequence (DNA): TGCGCCAGCTCGGCCTGGGGGGGAAAGAACACCGGGGAGCTGTTTTTT.